The TCR beta chain under discussion was sequenced for a study of blood T cell repertoires in COVID-19. Study summary: Researchers got acute and convalescent COVID-19 samples from the United States, Italy and Spain. From T cells, B-cell-depleted T cells, or PBMCs came the material, which was cDNA or gDNA.

V dropped 1 base and J dropped 6; count of bases not matched to a gene: 9. This CDR3 region has 17 residues. CDR1 is MGHRA and CDR2 is YSYEKL in the germline V gene. Original processing methods: Estimation of nucleated cell counts relied on the amplification of reference gene primers. The assay was immunoSEQ multiplex PCR, and TCRdb's table has in-frame clones only and misses some. The V and J calls and clone size are taken from that table; D and trimming were inferred from the DNA. This table holds 190,000 or so clones, approximately 80% found once. The clonotype was recovered from a man aged 45-60 years who had recovered from COVID-19. The genes are TRBV4-1 and TRBJ2-2, with TRBD1 matching 9 bases. The sequenced sample consisted of peripheral blood. CDR3 sequence: CASSQGTGGEFSGELFF. The CDR3 DNA is TGCGCCAGCAGCCAAGGAACAGGGGGCGAATTTTCCGGGGAGCTGTTTTTT.